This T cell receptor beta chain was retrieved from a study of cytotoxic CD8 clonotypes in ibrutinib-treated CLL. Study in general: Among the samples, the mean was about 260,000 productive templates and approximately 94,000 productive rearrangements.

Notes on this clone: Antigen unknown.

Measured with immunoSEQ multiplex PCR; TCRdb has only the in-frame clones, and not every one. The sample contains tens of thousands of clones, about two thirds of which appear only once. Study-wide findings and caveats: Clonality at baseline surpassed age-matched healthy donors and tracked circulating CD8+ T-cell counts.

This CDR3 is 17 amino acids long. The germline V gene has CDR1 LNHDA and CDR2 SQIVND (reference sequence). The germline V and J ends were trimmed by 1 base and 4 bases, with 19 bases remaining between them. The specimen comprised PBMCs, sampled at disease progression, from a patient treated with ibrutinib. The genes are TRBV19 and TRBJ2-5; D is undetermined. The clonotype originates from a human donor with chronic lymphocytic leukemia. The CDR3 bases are TGTGCCAGTAGTATAGGTGGGCAGGAAAGAAGACGAGAGACCCAGTACTTC. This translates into CASSIGGQERRRETQYF.